This T cell receptor (beta chain) originates from a study of T cell responses to AZD1222 COVID-19 vaccine. Study-wide results and caveats: With dominance at 160-218 and 743-854, vaccine-associated CD4 TCRs spanned spike.

The table came from immunoSEQ multiplex PCR; TCRdb's copy has only in-frame clones and leaves some out. Of some 95,000 clones in the sample, roughly 91% are singletons; the top ten hold over 2.5%. Germline V CDR1 and CDR2: LGHDT, YNNKEL (reference sequence). The CDR3 consists of 16 residues. V shed 0 bases and J shed 4 bases, with 13 bases lying between them. The sample holds one count of this clone. Its antigen is not known. This TCR was sampled from an adult in good health. Specimen: peripheral blood, collected on day 0 of MenACWY control vaccination. V usage is TRBV3-1 (or the pseudogene TRBV3-2) and J usage is TRBJ2-1, with D perhaps TRBD1 (6 bases). CDR3 sequence reads: CASSQDFGQRYNEQFF. CDR3 sequence (DNA): TGTGCCAGCAGCCAAGATTTCGGACAGCGATACAATGAGCAGTTCTTC.